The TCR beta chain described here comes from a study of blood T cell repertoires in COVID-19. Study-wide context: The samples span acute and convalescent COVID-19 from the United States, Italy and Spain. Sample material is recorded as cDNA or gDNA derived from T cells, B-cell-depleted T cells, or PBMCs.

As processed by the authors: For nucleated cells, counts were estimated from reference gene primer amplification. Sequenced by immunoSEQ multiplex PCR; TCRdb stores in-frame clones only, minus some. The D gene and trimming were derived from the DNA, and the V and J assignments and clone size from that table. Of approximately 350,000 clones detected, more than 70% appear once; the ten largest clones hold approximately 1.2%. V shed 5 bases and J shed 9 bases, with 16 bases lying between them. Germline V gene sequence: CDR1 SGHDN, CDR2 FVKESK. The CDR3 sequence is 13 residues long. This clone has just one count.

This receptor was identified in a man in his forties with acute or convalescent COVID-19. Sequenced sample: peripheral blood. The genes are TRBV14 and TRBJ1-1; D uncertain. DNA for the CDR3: TGTGCCAGCAGCGAGGGTATGGGCAGGAAAGCTTTCTTT. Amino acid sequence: CASSEGMGRKAFF.